Listed below are T cell receptor beta chains from one sample, sequenced in a study of STAT5B mutations in CD4+ large granular lymphocyte leukemia. Here immunoSEQ multiplex PCR was the method, and the copy in TCRdb shows in-frame clones only, minus some. The table lists 20,000 to 30,000 clones, around 81% of them singletons, with 0.3% to 0.35% in the top ten. Sequencing was performed on CD4+ T cells from blood buffy coats. These receptors were taken from a human donor in good health. CDR3s include the opening cysteine and the closing phenylalanine or tryptophan. Each record gives: J gene, V gene, D gene, clone size, CDR3 DNA, CDR3 protein. D genes are given only for firm matches. Not all rows give a size; the values are once, few, many and, for expanded clones, a class.

TRBJ1-4,TRBV28,TRBD1,NA,TGTGCCAGCAGTCCAGGGGGGGCGTATGAAAAACTGTTTTTT,CASSPGGAYEKLFF
TRBJ1-2,TRBV4-1,NA,NA,TGCGCCAGCAGCCAAGACAGGATCTATGGCTACACCTTC,CASSQDRIYGYTF
TRBJ1-6,TRBV2,NA,NA,TGTGCCAGCATCAGGACAGACATAGGTTCACCCCTCCACTTT,CASIRTDIGSPLHF
TRBJ2-5,TRBV27,NA,few,TGTGCCAGCAGTCAACAGGGTTCGTGGGAGACCCAGTACTTC,CASSQQGSWETQYF
TRBJ2-7,TRBV5-1,NA,NA,TGCGCCAGCAGCTTGGGACAGAGCTCCTACGAGCAGTACTTC,CASSLGQSSYEQYF
TRBJ1-6,TRBV18,TRBD1,NA,TGTGCCAGCTCACTTTCCGGGACAGCTTCATCACCCCTCCACTTT,CASSLSGTASSPLHF
TRBJ2-3,TRBV20-1,NA,NA,TGCAGTGCTGGGGTGGATACGCAGTATTTT,CSAGVDTQYF
TRBJ1-5,TRBV28,NA,NA,TGTGCCAGCAGTACCGGTCAAGGCAATCAGCCCCAGCATTTT,CASSTGQGNQPQHF
TRBJ1-1,TRBV9,TRBD1,few,TGTGCCAGCAGTCCCAGACAGGGAGGGACTGAAGCTTTCTTT,CASSPRQGGTEAFF
TRBJ2-1,TRBV20-1,NA,NA,TGCAGTGCACTGTTTAGTGAGCAGTTCTTC,CSALFSEQFF
TRBJ2-7,TRBV15,TRBD1,NA,TGTGCCACCAGCAGAGATCTGGGACAGGGATCATACGAGCAGTACTTC,CATSRDLGQGSYEQYF
TRBJ2-1,TRBV10-3,NA,NA,TGTGCCATCTCCCGGGAGGCAGGGGGTCTTGAGCAGTTCTTC,CAISREAGGLEQFF
TRBJ2-6,TRBV5-6,TRBD1,NA,TGTGCCAGCAGCTGGGACAGGGTAACTGGGGCCAACGTCCTGACTTTC,CASSWDRVTGANVLTF
TRBJ1-3,TRBV6-5,NA,NA,TGTGCCAGCAGTTACTCCTTCTCTGGAAACACCATATATTTT,CASSYSFSGNTIYF
TRBJ2-7,TRBV7-6,NA,NA,TGTGCCAGCAGCTTAGACACCTCCAGCTCCTACGAGCAGTACTTC,CASSLDTSSSYEQYF
TRBJ1-4,TRBV28,NA,NA,TGTGCCACCAGGGGACGGCGTACCTCAACTAATGAAAAACTGTTTTTT,CATRGRRTSTNEKLFF
TRBJ1-3,TRBV18,NA,NA,TGTGCCAGCTCACCAGCCGTCCTCAACTCTGGAAACACCATATATTTT,CASSPAVLNSGNTIYF
TRBJ1-3,TRBV28,NA,once,TGTGCCAGCAGCCTCGCTCAGGGCGGAAACACCATATATTTT,CASSLAQGGNTIYF
TRBJ2-1,TRBV7-9,NA,NA,TGTGCCAGCAGCTCCCAGGGAGTGGGAGGCCCCTACAATGAGCAGTTCTTC,CASSSQGVGGPYNEQFF
TRBJ1-2,TRBV28,NA,NA,TGTGCCAGCAGTTTTCAAGTGCTAGGAGGGTGGTCAGCTAACTATGGCTACACCTTC,CASSFQVLGGWSANYGYTF
TRBJ2-3,TRBV4-1,TRBD2,once,TGCGCCAGCAGCCAGTCGGGACTAGCGGGGGGAGGGGCAGATACGCAGTATTTT,CASSQSGLAGGGADTQYF
TRBJ1-1,TRBV5-6,NA,NA,TGTCTACTCCCCCCGAATAGCAACACTGAAGCTTTCTTT,CLLPPNSNTEAFF
TRBJ1-2,TRBV6-1,TRBD1,NA,TGTGCCAGTGAGGGACAGACTAACTATGGCTACACCTTC,CASEGQTNYGYTF
TRBJ2-1,TRBV18,NA,NA,TGTGCCAGCTCACCACGCTATATCGATGAGCAGTTCTTC,CASSPRYIDEQFF
TRBJ2-1,TRBV4-2,NA,NA,TGTGCCAGCAGCCAAGGGGGGAGGGGGTCCTACAATGAGCAGTTCTTC,CASSQGGRGSYNEQFF
TRBJ1-2,TRBV15,NA,NA,TGTGCCACCAGCAGAGATCGAGGCAGTTCTAACTATGGCTACACCTTC,CATSRDRGSSNYGYTF
TRBJ1-2,TRBV5-1,NA,NA,TGCGCCAGCAGCTTGGCAGGGTTGGGCTATGGCTACACCTTC,CASSLAGLGYGYTF
TRBJ1-1,TRBV6-6,NA,NA,TGTGCCAGCAGTTACTCAGGCATGAACACTGAAGCTTTCTTT,CASSYSGMNTEAFF
TRBJ1-5,TRBV29-1,NA,few,TGCAGCGTTGGGGGGCCGGGACAGCCCCAGCATTTT,CSVGGPGQPQHF
TRBJ2-2,TRBV19,NA,NA,TGTGCCAGTAGCTACCCGATCGCGAACACCGGGGAGCTGTTTTTT,CASSYPIANTGELFF
TRBJ1-2,TRBV6-5,NA,NA,TGTGCCAGCAGCCCTCCGGGGAGCTATGGCTACACCTTC,CASSPPGSYGYTF
TRBJ1-2,TRBV4-1,TRBD1,NA,TGCGCCAGCAGCCAAGTTACGACAGGGCCTTATGGCTACACCTTC,CASSQVTTGPYGYTF
TRBJ2-2,TRBV7-2,TRBD1,NA,TGTGCCAGTTACCGGGGGACAGGGGCACTAACCGGGGAGCTGTTTTTT,CASYRGTGALTGELFF
TRBJ2-4,TRBV6-1,TRBD1,NA,TGTGCCAGCAGTGTACTACAGGGGGATAAGGTCAAAAACATTCAGTACTTC,CASSVLQGDKVKNIQYF
TRBJ1-2,TRBV6-1,NA,few,TGTGCCAGCAGAGGAGCTGACGGCAACTATGGCTACACCTTC,CASRGADGNYGYTF
TRBJ1-6,TRBV25-1,NA,few,TGTGCCAGCAGTGAATACCAGGGGAGGGATAATTCACCCCTCCACTTT,CASSEYQGRDNSPLHF
TRBJ2-5,TRBV7-2,NA,NA,TGTGCCAGCAGCTTAGTAGGGGCCATGGGAGAGACCCAGTACTTC,CASSLVGAMGETQYF
TRBJ2-1,TRBV5-1,NA,NA,TGCGCCAGCAGCCCAGGGGCCTGGATGGCCTACAATGAGCAGTTCTTC,CASSPGAWMAYNEQFF
TRBJ2-5,TRBV12-5,TRBD1,once,TGTGCTAGTGGTTCGGGACAGGGAGAGACCCAGTACTTC,CASGSGQGETQYF
TRBJ2-3,TRBV7-2,NA,NA,TGTGCCAGCAGCGTACTAGGAGGGGGGGATACGCAGTATTTT,CASSVLGGGDTQYF
TRBJ2-1,TRBV7-6,TRBD1,NA,TGTGCCAGCAGCTTAGAGACAGGGAACTCCTACAATGAGCAGTTCTTC,CASSLETGNSYNEQFF
TRBJ2-7,TRBV6-7,TRBD2,NA,TGTGCCAGCACCCTCTCCCGATACATTAGCGGGAGGTCTTACGAGCAGTACTTC,CASTLSRYISGRSYEQYF
TRBJ2-1,TRBV11-1,TRBD2,NA,TGTGCCAGCAGCTCGGGACTAGCGAATGAGCAGTTCTTC,CASSSGLANEQFF
TRBJ2-1,TRBV20-1,NA,NA,TGCAGTGCTAGAGCCCCGAATGAGCAGTTCTTC,CSARAPNEQFF
TRBJ1-1,TRBV5-1,NA,NA,TGCGCCAGCAGCTTGGCAGGGACGATGAACACTGAAGCTTTCTTT,CASSLAGTMNTEAFF
TRBJ2-1,TRBV28,TRBD1,NA,TGTGCCAGCAGTTTAGAGACAGGGGGCCACAATGAGCAGTTCTTC,CASSLETGGHNEQFF
TRBJ1-5,TRBV28,NA,NA,TGTGCCAGTACGAGTTGGGGGAATCAGCCCCAGCATTTT,CASTSWGNQPQHF
TRBJ1-3,TRBV2,NA,NA,TGTGCCAGCAGTCCGGGCGGAAACACCATATATTTT,CASSPGGNTIYF
TRBJ1-5,TRBV4-2,NA,NA,TGTGCCAGCAGCCAAGATAGAGCAGGACCAGGGCCCCAGCATTTT,CASSQDRAGPGPQHF
TRBJ2-2,TRBV18,NA,once,TGTGCCAGCTCACCCCGAATGGACAGCAACACCGGGGAGCTGTTTTTT,CASSPRMDSNTGELFF
TRBJ2-5,TRBV7-8,NA,NA,TGTGCCAGCAGCTTAAACCCTGGGACCCAAGAGACCCAGTACTTC,CASSLNPGTQETQYF
TRBJ2-2,TRBV2,NA,NA,TGTGCCAGCAGCCCCCTTGGGGCCGATACCGGGGAGCTGTTTTTT,CASSPLGADTGELFF
TRBJ2-5,TRBV12-5,TRBD1,NA,TGTGCTAGTGGACTCGACTCCGGGACAGGGAAGCAGTACTTC,CASGLDSGTGKQYF
TRBJ1-1,TRBV25-1,TRBD1,once,TGTGCCAGCAGTTGGACAGGGGCCTTAAACACTGAAGCTTTCTTT,CASSWTGALNTEAFF
TRBJ1-3,TRBV7-8,NA,NA,TGTGCCAGCAGCTTTTTTCCGGACGGCTCTGGAAACACCATATATTTT,CASSFFPDGSGNTIYF
TRBJ2-1,TRBV6-1,TRBD2,NA,TGTGCCAGCAGTGAAGGTGGCGGGAGCCTTAATGAGCAGTTCTTC,CASSEGGGSLNEQFF
TRBJ2-3,TRBV23-1,NA,few,TGCGCCAGCAGGCAGGCTTCAGATACGCAGTATTTT,CASRQASDTQYF